This T cell receptor beta chain was recovered during a study of shared clonotypes between healthy human individuals. Study outcomes and limitations: An effect of sequencing depth on clonotype sharing among donors was expected. For naive CD4 cells, 4% to 5% of clonotypes were shared across a few donors.

Naive CD8 cells lacked CD45RO, underwent positive selection for CCR7 and left out terminally differentiated effector memory CD45RA+ cells. Details on this clone: The antigen remains unidentified.

Method: immunoSEQ multiplex PCR; TCRdb's copy keeps in-frame clones and lacks some. The data contain around 2.1 million clones, 85% to 95% of them seen just once; the ten biggest clones take up roughly 1.7%. The origin of this receptor is a man younger than 35 in good health. Some clones in this sample may be carry-over from other donors' samples. The sequencing input was naive CD8+ T cells from PBMCs.

In DNA form, the CDR3 reads TGTGCCAGCACCATTCGGACTAGCGGGAACAATGAGCAGTTCTTC. Translating it yields CASTIRTSGNNEQFF. This rearrangement joins TRBV6-5 to TRBJ2-1, with 12 bases identical to TRBD2. Germline loops: CDR1 MNHEY, CDR2 SVGAGI. V shed 7 bases and J 5 bases; nucleotides not matched to a gene: 6. The CDR3 contains 15 residues.